These 6 T cell receptor beta chains came from one sample sequenced in a study of cytomegalovirus exposure and HLA in healthy donors. Amplification used 60 Vbeta primers and 13 Jbeta primers. Produced via immunoSEQ multiplex PCR; TCRdb's table is partial and in-frame only. Here the sample spans about 150,000 clones, 80% to 90% being singletons. Sample: PBMCs. The receptors were sampled from a man aged 18 to 35 in good health and CMV-seronegative.

The chain carries TRBV7-8 and TRBJ1-2, with D perhaps matching TRBD1 (6 bases). CDR1 is SGHVS, CDR2 FQNEAQ, per germline. V lost 6 bases to trimming and J lost 2 bases, with 16 bases between them. The CDR3 extends over 15 amino acids. The CDR3 DNA is TGTGCCAGCAGTTATTCGGACAGTTCCAACTATGGCTACACCTTC. Translated, it gives CASSYSDSSNYGYTF.

The chain has TRBV7-3 and TRBJ1-5; D uncertain. The CDR3 is made up of 13 amino acids. The germline gives CDR1 SGHTA, CDR2 FQGTGA. V was cut by 3 bases and J by 4 bases, with 7 bases left in between. This CDR3 is CASSLGLNQPQHF. The CDR3 DNA sequence: TGTGCCAGCAGCTTGGGCCTGAATCAGCCCCAGCATTTT.

The chain joins TRBV9 to TRBJ2-3; weak D call: TRBD2 (5 bases). Deletions cut 1 base from V and 2 bases from J, with 11 bases between. CDR1 and CDR2 from the germline V gene are SGDLS and YYNGEE. This CDR3 has 15 residues. This CDR3 is CASSVSGRTTDTQYF. Written as DNA, the CDR3 is TGTGCCAGCAGCGTATCGGGAAGAACCACAGATACGCAGTATTTT.

The chain couples TRBV7-9 to TRBJ1-2; 7 bases align to TRBD1. After removal of 1 base from V and 1 base from J, the junction contained 0 bases not matched to a gene. Germline V CDR1 and CDR2: SEHNR, FQNEAQ (reference sequence). The CDR3 sequence is 14 residues long. CDR3 nucleotide sequence: TGTGCCAGCAGCTTAGGGGACAGTAACTATGGCTACACCTTC. Its protein product is CASSLGDSNYGYTF.

This clone was counted once. The V call is TRBV7-3, the J call TRBJ2-3; 10 bases line up with TRBD2. Germline V gene data show CDR1 as SGHTA and CDR2 as FQGTGA. J lost 4 bases, V lost 4 bases, and 5 bases had no gene match. CDR3 length: 15 amino acids. Here the CDR3 reads CASSSLSGGADTQYF. CDR3 in DNA: TGTGCCAGCAGCTCACTGAGCGGGGGGGCAGATACGCAGTATTTT.

The V call is TRBV2, the J call TRBJ1-6; D may be TRBD1 (5 bases). V gave up 3 bases and J gave up 7 bases, with 10 bases separating them. CDR3 length: 14 residues. Germline CDR1 reads SNHLY; CDR2 reads FYNNEI. CDR3 sequence reads: CASSDRVKNSPLHF. The CDR3 coding sequence is TGTGCCAGCAGTGACAGGGTTAAGAATTCACCCCTCCACTTT. Variable domain in full (rest from reference TRBV2 and TRBJ1-6): EPEVTQTPSHQVTQMGQEVILRCVPISNHLYFYWYRQILGQKVEFLVSFYNNEISEKSEIFDDQFSVERPDGSNFTLKIRSTKLEDSAMYFCASSDRVKNSPLHFGNGTRLTVT.